One and the same sample provided the 32 T cell receptor beta chains below, sequenced in a study of blood T cell repertoires in COVID-19. This table comes from immunoSEQ multiplex PCR, and its TCRdb copy is limited to in-frame clones, with some not included. There are tens of thousands of clones in the sample; about 76% occur only once, and 20% lies in the top ten. Sequencing was performed on peripheral blood. The source of these receptors is a woman older than 75 with active or convalescent COVID-19.

This clone appeared many times. The CDR3 region has the DNA TGCGCCAGCAGCCAAGCCCCACCCGGTAATTCACCCCTCCACTTT. Protein sequence: CASSQAPPGNSPLHF. The J gene is TRBJ1-6, the V gene TRBV4-3; D uncertain. CDR3 length: 15 residues. Trimming stripped 1 base from V and 6 bases from J, with 10 bases between. Germline V gene data show CDR1 as LGHNA and CDR2 as YSLEER.

The chain employs TRBV10-3 and TRBJ1-2, with 7 bases fitting TRBD1. With 6 bases clipped from V and 6 bases from J, the junction kept 13 bases outside the gene matches. The CDR3 spans 15 residues. Germline V lookup: CDR1 ENHRY, CDR2 SYGVKD. CDR3 residues: CAIRRTGQRVDGYTF. Here the CDR3 DNA reads TGTGCCATCAGGAGGACGGGACAGCGGGTGGATGGCTACACCTTC.

The chain recombines TRBV5-6 with TRBJ1-1, with unresolved D. V shed 3 bases and J shed 7 bases, with 19 bases lying between them. Germline CDR1 reads SGHDT; CDR2 reads YYEEEE. The CDR3 runs 15 residues. CDR3 residues: CASSSRRTSEGEAFF. The CDR3 DNA reads TGTGCCAGCAGCTCGAGACGAACTTCGGAGGGTGAAGCTTTCTTT.

The rearrangement links TRBV6-5 to TRBJ1-2; 9 bases match TRBD1. CDR1 is MNHEY and CDR2 is SVGAGI in the germline V gene. CDR3 length equals 14 residues. V was clipped by 5 bases and J by 7 bases; unmatched bases: 8. CDR3 bases: TGTGCCAGCAGTCGGGACAGGGAGCGGGTTGGCTACACCTTC. Translation: CASSRDRERVGYTF.

The chain employs TRBV3-1 (or the pseudogene TRBV3-2) and TRBJ2-7; D is ambiguous. Per germline, CDR1 LGHDT and CDR2 YNNKEL (reference sequence). This CDR3 spans 14 amino acids. The germline V and J ends were trimmed by 3 bases and 0 bases, with 9 bases remaining between them. The CDR3 sequence is CASSQRPPSYEQYF. Written as DNA, the CDR3 is TGTGCCAGCAGCCAGAGGCCCCCCTCCTACGAGCAGTACTTC.

The chain recombines TRBV2 with TRBJ1-5; TRBD1 aligns across 10 bases. The CDR3 has 15 residues. Germline lookup yields CDR1 SNHLY and CDR2 FYNNEI. V lost 8 bases and J lost 7; bases outside the gene matches: 11. CDR3 amino acids: CASSADRGDGQPQHF. The CDR3 region has the DNA TGTGCCAGCTCGGCGGACAGGGGGGATGGCCAGCCCCAGCATTTT.

The V and J genes are TRBV12-3 or TRBV12-4 and TRBJ1-6; 8 positions match TRBD1. This CDR3 contains 13 residues. V shed 6 bases, J shed 7 bases, and the junction held 2 bases outside the gene matches. CDR3 sequence (DNA): TGTGCCAGCAGACAGGGGGGGAATTCACCCCTCCACTTT. Encoded protein: CASRQGGNSPLHF.

This clone was picked up a small number of times. The sample contains more than one DNA sequence encoding this CDR3. CDR3 amino acids: CATSGTEDYEQYF. In DNA, the CDR3 is TGTGCCACCAGCGGGACAGAGGATTACGAGCAGTACTTC. The chain recombines TRBV15 with TRBJ2-7; 7 nucleotides agree with TRBD1. This CDR3 spans 13 amino acids. The V segment lost 5 bases and the J segment 4 bases; nucleotides outside the gene matches: 5. Germline V gives CDR1 LNHNV, CDR2 YYDKDF (reference sequence).

The rearrangement uses TRBV20-1 and TRBJ1-1; D remains ambiguous. Trimming took off 3 bases at V and 0 bases at J, with 14 bases between the two ends. The germline V gene has CDR1 DFQATT and CDR2 SNEGSKA (reference sequence). The CDR3 runs 15 residues. The CDR3 DNA reads as TGCAGTGCTAGTCCCCCGACTAACATGAACACTGAAGCTTTCTTT. Its translation is CSASPPTNMNTEAFF.

The V call is TRBV19, the J call TRBJ1-1; D ambiguous. Germline-derived CDR1 and CDR2 are LNHDA and SQIVND (reference sequence). This CDR3 is 15 amino acids long. Trimming removed 3 bases from V and 1 base from J, with 12 bases in between. CDR3 in amino acids: CASSIQPGRNTEAFF. CDR3 nucleotide sequence: TGTGCCAGTAGTATTCAGCCGGGAAGGAACACTGAAGCTTTCTTT.

The chain is built from TRBV5-4 and TRBJ2-1; D is perhaps TRBD2 (6 bases). Germline V gene sequence: CDR1 SGHNT, CDR2 YYREEE (reference sequence). The CDR3 totals 15 residues. Trimming stripped 0 bases from V and 3 bases from J, with 10 bases between. The CDR3 is CASSLGRGDYNEQFF. The CDR3 DNA is TGTGCCAGCAGCTTGGGGCGGGGCGACTACAATGAGCAGTTCTTC.

This clone appeared a few times. V is TRBV4-1 and J is TRBJ1-1; TRBD1 might be the D (5 bases). V was clipped by 4 bases and J by 3 bases, with 9 bases between them. Germline lookup yields CDR1 MGHRA and CDR2 YSYEKL. This CDR3 has 13 amino acids. CDR3 sequence (DNA): TGCGCCAGCAGCCCAGGGATGGACACTGAAGCTTTCTTT. Encoded protein: CASSPGMDTEAFF.

V gene TRBV7-2 combines with J gene TRBJ1-2, with D possibly TRBD1 on 6 matching bases. The CDR3 is 15 residues long. Deletions cut 4 bases from V and 4 bases from J, with 16 bases between. CDR1 SGHTA and CDR2 FQGNSA come from the germline V gene. This CDR3 is CASSSGQTSGYGYTF. The CDR3 region has the DNA TGTGCCAGCAGCTCGGGACAAACCTCGGGCTATGGCTACACCTTC.

This clone has more than one count but fewer than ten. The rearrangement joins TRBV2 to TRBJ2-3; D remains ambiguous. This CDR3 has 13 amino acids. With 5 bases removed from V and 4 bases from J, the gap between germline ends came to 10 bases. Per the germline V gene, CDR1 is SNHLY and CDR2 is FYNNEI. CDR3 residues: CASSLSASDTQYF. The CDR3 bases are TGTGCCAGCAGTCTTAGTGCGTCAGATACGCAGTATTTT.

The chain employs TRBV11-3 and TRBJ1-5; D is unclear. V was pared by 1 base and J by 5 bases, with 24 bases between. The CDR3 runs 19 residues. The germline gives CDR1 SGHNT, CDR2 YENEEA. The CDR3 protein is CASSLAPSVGRRRDQPQHF. The CDR3 DNA reads as TGTGCCAGCAGCTTAGCTCCCTCGGTAGGGCGTAGGAGGGATCAGCCCCAGCATTTT.

This chain connects TRBV18 to TRBJ2-3; 9 nucleotides agree with TRBD2. V shed 5 bases and J 3 bases; nucleotides not matched to a gene: 9. This CDR3 contains 16 residues. Looked up from germline, CDR1 is KGHSH and CDR2 is LQKENI. The CDR3 DNA reads TGTGCCAGCTCATCCTTTACTAGCGGGTCTACAGATACGCAGTATTTT. It encodes CASSSFTSGSTDTQYF.

In this sample, this clone turned up once. V usage is TRBV11-3 and J usage is TRBJ2-7; 9 nucleotides match TRBD1. The CDR3 runs to 14 residues. Trimming cost V 5 bases and J 3 bases; bases outside gene matches: 5. The germline CDR1 and CDR2 sequences are SGHNT and YENEEA. The CDR3 reads CASSPRQGVYEQYF. The DNA for the CDR3 is TGTGCCAGCAGCCCCCGACAGGGGGTCTACGAGCAGTACTTC.

The J gene is TRBJ2-3, the V gene TRBV11-2, with 9 bases matching TRBD2. Trimming removed 0 bases from V and 5 bases from J; junction bases left unmatched: 3. This CDR3 has 15 residues. Germline values: CDR1 SGHAT, CDR2 FQNNGV. The CDR3 loop is CASSLDAGGRDTQYF. The CDR3 coding sequence is TGTGCCAGCAGCTTAGATGCGGGGGGGCGAGATACGCAGTATTTT.

The rearrangement links TRBV10-2 to TRBJ2-3; 14 nucleotides agree with TRBD2. This CDR3 spans 17 amino acids. The V and J ends lost 6 bases and 2 bases, in that order; junction bases with no gene match: 7. Per the germline V gene, CDR1 is WSHSY and CDR2 is SAAADI. CDR3 residues: CASRAGLAGDYTDTQYF. In DNA, the CDR3 is TGCGCCAGCAGGGCGGGACTAGCGGGGGACTACACAGATACGCAGTATTTT.

The J gene is TRBJ2-2, the V gene TRBV7-3; D unclear. This CDR3 spans 13 amino acids. Germline lookup yields CDR1 SGHTA and CDR2 FQGTGA. Trimming took off 4 bases at V and 2 bases at J, with 5 bases between the two ends. The CDR3 sequence: CASSSLNTGELFF. In nucleotides, the CDR3 is TGTGCCAGCAGCTCACTTAACACCGGGGAGCTGTTTTTT.

This chain uses TRBV6-1 with TRBJ2-7; D may be TRBD1 (5 bases). The CDR3 spans 15 residues. Germline V gene data show CDR1 as MNHNS and CDR2 as SASEGT. V shed 2 bases and J shed 2 bases, with 13 bases lying between them. The CDR3 is CASSEQNRLAYEQYF. CDR3 nucleotides: TGTGCCAGCAGTGAACAAAACAGGCTAGCCTACGAGCAGTACTTC.

This clone was counted a single time. The chain links TRBV2 to TRBJ2-5, with D tentatively TRBD2 (6 bases). The CDR3 totals 14 residues. Germline V gene data show CDR1 as SNHLY and CDR2 as FYNNEI. The V and J ends lost 7 bases and 1 base respectively, with 13 bases between them. In DNA form, the CDR3 reads TGTGCCAGCACGGAGGGGCCAGCCCAAGAGACCCAGTACTTC. Translating gives CASTEGPAQETQYF. Using reference TRBV2 and TRBJ2-5 for the parts outside the CDR3, the full variable domain is EPEVTQTPSHQVTQMGQEVILRCVPISNHLYFYWYRQILGQKVEFLVSFYNNEISEKSEIFDDQFSVERPDGSNFTLKIRSTKLEDSAMYFCASTEGPAQETQYFGPGTRLLVL.

About this clone: A much larger clone lies a single base off, so this may be a read error. This chain connects TRBV14 to TRBJ1-6, with 7 bases fitting TRBD1. Germline V gene sequence: CDR1 SGHDN, CDR2 FVKESK. There are 18 residues in the CDR3. CDR3 DNA: TGTGTCAGCAGCCAAGATCCGACAGGGTTTTCCTATAATTCACCCCTCCACTTT. Amino acids: CVSSQDPTGFSYNSPLHF. Using reference TRBV14 and TRBJ1-6 for the parts outside the CDR3, the full variable domain is EAGVTQFPSHSVIEKGQTVTLRCDPISGHDNLYWYRRVMGKEIKFLLHFVKESKQDESGMPNNRFLAERTGGTYSTLKVQPAELEDSGVYFCVSSQDPTGFSYNSPLHFGNGTRLTVT.

The CDR3 nucleotides are TGTGCCAGCAGCCTCGCTAGCAGGGAGACCCAGTACTTC. Translated: CASSLASRETQYF. The chain joins TRBV3-1 (or the pseudogene TRBV3-2) to TRBJ2-5; D is perhaps TRBD2 (5 bases). CDR1 is LGHDT, CDR2 YNNKEL, per germline (reference sequence). This CDR3 region has 13 residues. The V end lost 4 bases, the J end lost 5 bases, and 11 bases lay between the germline ends.

The rearrangement links TRBV4-1 to TRBJ2-7; no reliable D call. The CDR3 is 16 residues long. Germline V lookup: CDR1 MGHRA, CDR2 YSYEKL. With 4 bases removed from V and 3 bases from J, the gap between germline ends came to 19 bases. The CDR3 region has the DNA TGCGCCAGCAGCCCCATTCATGTCCCCTCTATCTACGAGCAGTACTTC. Translation gives CASSPIHVPSIYEQYF.

This sequence joins TRBV6-2 or TRBV6-3 and TRBJ1-4; D may be TRBD1 (6 bases). Trimming removed 3 bases from V and 0 bases from J, with 14 bases in between. CDR3 size: 17 residues. Germline CDR1 MNHEY, CDR2 SVGEGT. CDR3 protein: CASSYLPGQATNEKLFF. The CDR3 coding sequence is TGTGCCAGCAGTTATCTTCCGGGACAAGCAACTAATGAAAAACTGTTTTTT.

The V and J genes are TRBV7-2 and TRBJ2-7; TRBD1 matches at 9 bases. The ends lost 4 bases at V and 2 bases at J; junction bases unmatched: 3. In germline, CDR1 is SGHTA, CDR2 FQGNSA. This CDR3 region has 14 residues. In nucleotides, the CDR3 is TGTGCCAGCAGCTACAGACAGGGGGCCTACGAGCAGTACTTC. Amino acid sequence: CASSYRQGAYEQYF.

V and J are TRBV14 and TRBJ2-7, with D perhaps matching TRBD2 (7 bases). Deletions cut 3 bases from V and 4 bases from J, with 19 bases between. The length of the CDR3 is 16 residues. CDR1 is SGHDN and CDR2 is FVKESK in the germline V gene. CDR3 DNA sequence: TGTGCCAGCAGCCATTTCCGACCGGGGGGCTGGTACGAGCAGTACTTC. Translated, it gives CASSHFRPGGWYEQYF.

The chain uses TRBV25-1 and TRBJ2-5, with no clear D. Germline CDR1 reads MGHDK; CDR2 reads SYGVNS. The CDR3 length is 14 residues. Trimming took off 2 bases at V and 1 base at J, with 8 bases between the two ends. The CDR3 DNA is TGTGCCAGCAGTGAAGGCGGTAGCCAAGAGACCCAGTACTTC. Protein: CASSEGGSQETQYF.

Only a few counts were recorded for this clone. V is TRBV19 and J is TRBJ2-3, with D possibly being TRBD2 (6 bases). The germline V and J ends were trimmed by 3 bases and 2 bases, with 15 bases remaining between them. The CDR3 totals 16 residues. CDR1 LNHDA and CDR2 SQIVND come from the germline V gene (reference sequence). The CDR3 region is CASSIGLSRDTDTQYF. DNA of the CDR3: TGTGCCAGTAGTATTGGACTATCAAGGGACACAGATACGCAGTATTTT.

The rearrangement joins TRBV7-6 to TRBJ1-6; D may be TRBD1 (5 bases). CDR3 size: 15 residues. The germline V gene has CDR1 SGHVS and CDR2 FNYEAQ. V was cut by 7 bases and J by 7 bases, with 17 bases left in between. The CDR3 DNA follows: TGTGCCAGCACCCGGACGGTGGCAGGGAATTCACCCCTCCACTTT. This translates into CASTRTVAGNSPLHF.

The V gene is TRBV7-2, the J gene TRBJ1-2; a weak D match, TRBD1 (5 bases). Germline V gene lookup returns CDR1 SGHTA and CDR2 FQGNSA. The length of the CDR3 is 14 residues. The ends were cut back, 1 base at V and 8 bases at J, with 14 bases in the middle. CDR3 in amino acids: CASSLGRAPGGYTF. The CDR3 coding sequence is TGTGCCAGCAGCTTAGGAAGGGCCCCAGGGGGCTACACCTTC.